This is a list of T cell receptor beta chains from one sample in a study of blood T cells in healthy people across ages. TCRdb re-called the 5' RACE reads through MiXCR, storing one row per CDR3 protein. This repertoire shows 780,000 or so distinct CDR3 sequences, approximately 53% found once; its top ten account for 41%. Sequencing was carried out using blood. The receptors were sampled from a man older than 75 in good health. Each CDR3 is given with its conserved first and last residue. A D gene is named only where the DNA matches it firmly. Only some rows state a clone size, as once, few, many or a class for expanded clones.

TRBJ2-3	TRBD2	-	TRBV12-3/TRBV12-4	CASSPSRVTSGSHRYAYF	TGTGCCAGCAGTCCCAGCAGGGTGACTAGCGGGAGCCACAGATACGCGTATTTT
TRBJ2-1	-	few	TRBV28	CASSLGGRNSYNEQFF	TGTGCCAGCAGTTTAGGGGGGAGGAACTCCTACAATGAGCAGTTCTTC
TRBJ2-5	TRBD1	-	TRBV29-1	CSTGDRGGETQYF	TGCAGCACAGGCGACAGGGGTGGAGAGACCCAGTACTTC
TRBJ2-2	-	-	TRBV5-1	CASSNSGNTGELFF	TGCGCCAGCAGCAATAGCGGGAACACCGGGGAGCTGTTTTTT
TRBJ2-7	-	-	TRBV27	CATLGLNSYEQYF	TGTGCCACCCTGGGACTCAACTCCTACGAGCAGTACTTC
TRBJ2-3	TRBD2	-	TRBV7-9	CASSLYLAGTDTQYF	TGTGCCAGCAGCTTATATCTAGCGGGGACAGATACGCAGTATTTT
TRBJ2-3	TRBD2	few	TRBV6-4	CASSDSGTSRSTDTQYF	TGTGCCAGCAGTGACTCAGGGACTAGCCGAAGCACAGATACGCAGTATTTT
TRBJ2-1	TRBD2	-	TRBV6-2/TRBV6-3	CASSPGGLALNEQFF	TGTGCCAGCAGTCCGGGGGGACTAGCGTTAAATGAGCAGTTCTTC
TRBJ1-1	-	-	TRBV24-1	CTTSDPRGGRSEAFF	TGTACCACCAGTGATCCACGGGGGGGGCGGTCCGAAGCTTTCTTT
TRBJ2-7	TRBD1	many	TRBV2	CASSDGFVGQTYEQYF	TGTGCCAGCAGTGATGGGTTCGTGGGACAGACCTACGAGCAGTACTTC
TRBJ2-5	TRBD1	few	TRBV7-2	CASSKTQVNRGETQYF	TGTGCCAGCAGCAAGACCCAAGTTAACAGGGGAGAGACCCAGTACTTC
TRBJ1-1	TRBD1	-	TRBV5-1	CASSAGQGPGTEAFF	TGCGCCAGCAGCGCTGGACAGGGTCCGGGCACTGAAGCTTTCTTT
TRBJ2-6	-	-	TRBV3-1	CTSSPPRGSGANVLTF	TGTACCAGCAGCCCCCCACGGGGCTCTGGGGCCAACGTCCTGACTTTC
TRBJ1-2	-	-	TRBV6-1	CASSFRGENYGYTF	TGTGCCAGCAGTTTTCGGGGAGAGAACTATGGCTACACCTTC
TRBJ2-3	TRBD2	-	TRBV4-2	CASSQDTSVHRYAYF	TGTGCCAGCAGCCAAGATACTAGCGTACACAGATACGCGTATTTT
TRBJ1-2	TRBD1	once	TRBV7-2	CASRSGQDYKGYTF	TGTGCCAGCCGCTCTGGACAGGACTACAAAGGCTACACCTTC
TRBJ1-1	-	once	TRBV3-1	CASSHGTGGFKRNTEAFF	TGTGCCAGCAGCCACGGTACGGGGGGCTTTAAACGGAACACTGAAGCTTTCTTT
TRBJ2-1	-	-	TRBV6-1	CASSERRRNEQFF	TGTGCCAGCAGTGAACGACGGAGGAATGAGCAGTTCTTC
TRBJ2-3	TRBD2	few	TRBV7-2	CASSLETSAGYAYF	TGTGCCAGCAGCTTAGAGACTAGCGCGGGATACGCGTATTTT
TRBJ2-7	TRBD1	-	TRBV20-1	CSASPGQGYEQYF	TGCAGTGCTTCTCCGGGACAGGGTTACGAGCAGTACTTC
TRBJ2-7	-	-	TRBV7-9	CASSLPGVPYEQYF	TGTGCCAGCAGCCTACCAGGGGTACCCTACGAGCAGTACTTC
TRBJ1-2	-	-	TRBV20-1	CSASPTKAPNYGYTF	TGCAGTGCTAGTCCGACGAAGGCCCCTAACTATGGCTACACCTTC
TRBJ2-1	-	-	TRBV11-3	CASSLGVGHEQFF	TGTGCCAGCAGCTTAGGCGTGGGCCATGAGCAGTTCTTC
TRBJ1-5	TRBD1	-	TRBV29-1	CSVLGQANQPQHF	TGCAGCGTCTTGGGACAGGCCAATCAGCCCCAGCATTTT
TRBJ2-7	-	-	TRBV7-3	CASSLIPRSYNEQYF	TGTGCCAGCAGCTTAATCCCACGCTCCTACAATGAGCAGTACTTC
TRBJ2-3	TRBD2	few	TRBV27	CASSPLAGVSTDTQYF	TGTGCCAGCAGTCCCTTAGCGGGAGTGAGCACAGATACGCAGTATTTT
TRBJ2-4	TRBD1	-	TRBV18	CASSPLGQGNIQYF	TGTGCCAGCTCACCGCTGGGACAGGGGAACATTCAGTACTTC
TRBJ1-1	TRBD1	-	TRBV30	CAWSGQGQAFF	TGTGCCTGGAGCGGACAGGGGCAAGCTTTCTTT
TRBJ2-7	-	few	TRBV5-1	CASSFGSSSYNEQYF	TGCGCCAGCAGCTTCGGGTCGAGCTCCTACAATGAGCAGTACTTC
TRBJ2-7	-	-	TRBV24-1	CATSDPRDPTYEQYF	TGTGCCACCAGTGATCCAAGGGACCCAACCTACGAGCAGTACTTC
TRBJ2-1	TRBD1	-	TRBV20-1	CSANRQGQQFF	TGCAGTGCTAACCGACAGGGGCAGCAGTTCTTC
TRBJ2-3	-	-	TRBV6-5	CASSYNWEGTDTQYF	TGTGCCAGCAGTTACAATTGGGAGGGCACAGATACGCAGTATTTT
TRBJ2-6	TRBD2	-	TRBV7-9	CASSFKEREAGGANVLTF	TGTGCCAGCAGCTTCAAGGAGCGGGAGGCGGGTGGGGCCAACGTCCTGACTTTC
TRBJ2-7	TRBD2	-	TRBV25-1	CASSLKSGKSEQYF	TGTGCCAGCAGTCTAAAGAGCGGGAAGAGCGAGCAGTACTTC
TRBJ2-7	TRBD1	-	TRBV20-1	CNASQGDYEQYF	TGCAATGCTAGTCAGGGGGACTACGAGCAGTACTTC
TRBJ2-1	TRBD2	-	TRBV11-3	CASSRSSGPYNEQFF	TGTGCCAGCAGCCGTTCTAGCGGGCCCTACAATGAGCAGTTCTTC
TRBJ1-5	-	-	TRBV20-1	CSARDVRDSNQPQHF	TGCAGTGCTAGAGATGTCAGAGATAGCAATCAGCCCCAGCATTTT
TRBJ1-5	-	-	TRBV28	CASSFVSAGGNQPQHF	TGTGCCAGCAGTTTTGTCAGCGCAGGTGGCAATCAGCCCCAGCATTTT
TRBJ1-3	-	-	TRBV28	CASSLKGVLGNTIYF	TGTGCCAGCAGTCTGAAAGGGGTGCTCGGAAACACCATATATTTT
TRBJ1-4	-	few	TRBV20-1	CSALGWTTTNEKLFF	TGCAGTGCCCTCGGGTGGACAACAACTAATGAAAAACTGTTTTTT
TRBJ2-7	-	-	TRBV12-3/TRBV12-4	CASSRDSAYEQYF	TGTGCCAGCAGCCGGGACTCGGCTTACGAGCAGTACTTC
TRBJ2-7	-	few	TRBV20-1	CSASSKRRSYEQYF	TGCAGTGCTAGCTCCAAGCGCCGCTCCTACGAGCAGTACTTC
TRBJ2-3	-	-	TRBV7-9	CASSYWGTDTQYF	TGTGCCAGCAGCTACTGGGGCACAGATACGCAGTATTTT
TRBJ2-3	-	few	TRBV29-1	CSVVGLIPDTQYF	TGCAGCGTTGTGGGACTTATCCCAGATACGCAGTATTTT
TRBJ2-7	-	many	TRBV20-1	CSARARARSYEQYF	TGCAGTGCTAGAGCAAGGGCCCGCTCCTACGAGCAGTACTTC
TRBJ2-7	-	-	TRBV6-6	CASSYGEGWEQYF	TGTGCCAGCAGTTACGGTGAAGGGTGGGAGCAGTACTTC
TRBJ2-3	-	-	TRBV10-3	CATGMGDTQYF	TGTGCCACCGGGATGGGAGATACGCAGTATTTT
TRBJ2-7	-	few	TRBV20-1	CSARDPAGRNEQYF	TGCAGTGCTAGAGATCCTGCAGGGAGGAACGAGCAGTACTTC
TRBJ1-1	-	-	TRBV29-1	CSTRVVQGIGTEAFF	TGCAGCACCCGTGTTGTACAGGGTATCGGAACTGAAGCTTTCTTT
TRBJ2-5	-	-	TRBV5-1	CASAEGETQYF	TGCGCCAGCGCAGAAGGGGAGACCCAGTACTTC